Below, one T cell receptor beta chain is given with its context. This clone has just one count. Its antigen is still unknown. A much bigger clone sits one base away, suggesting this may be a read error. This specimen includes other DNA sequences encoding the same CDR3. The data originate from a study of T cells in tumors after PD-1 blockade (dated by TCRdb to the late 2010s). Study-level background: Prior checkpoint blockade, systemic immunosuppressant use, and recent radiotherapy or other anti-cancer therapy within 4 weeks were grounds for patient exclusion. RECIST version 1.1 was used to evaluate clinical response. Tumor samples averaged about 26,000 TCR templates (range about 500-100,000) and about 6,600 unique clonotypes, 15 to 20-fold deeper than single-cell TCR sequencing. Pembrolizumab 200 mg every 3 weeks or cemiplimab 350 mg every 2 weeks was administered to patients. While on anti-PD-1 treatment, some of the patients also continued taking daily vismodegib 150 mg. Paired single-cell RNA and TCR sequencing was performed on site-matched tumors from BCC or SCC patients before and after anti-PD-1 therapy. The paper's findings and limits, for the study overall: Exhausted CD8+ clones expanded after therapy were mostly novel clonotypes undetected pre-treatment, suggesting clonal replacement rather than reinvigoration of pre-existing clones. Roughly 41% of tumor TCR clonotypes were detected in blood, and some novel exhausted tumor clones were observed in pre-treatment blood, which was taken as suggesting peripheral recruitment. Where the novel T cell clones came from was not identified, and possible sources could include lymphoid organs or rare unexpanded clones inside the tumor or in the tumor periphery. Comparisons between pre- and post-treatment samples were the only ones where clonal replacement appeared, with none seen between two pre-treatment samples, a pattern that argues against artifacts from biopsy timing or location.

Explained via the paper, the time point label denotes: before anti-PD-1 therapy. Site-matched tumor biopsies were taken from the same primary tumor before and after PD-1 blockade. For bulk TCRbeta sequencing, genomic DNA was extracted from tumor biopsies or peripheral blood, and input amounts ranged from 616 ng to 6,004 ng. Leftover biopsy material went through bulk TCRbeta sequencing, with the goal of boosting sensitivity for rare clonotypes relative to single-cell TCR sequencing. Every patient was a poor candidate for surgical resection and had histologically proven advanced or metastatic basal or squamous cell carcinoma. Of the approximately 12 patients in the basal cell carcinoma cohort, about eight underwent bulk tumor TCR sequencing. Fresh biopsies were taken from the primary tumor site, and part of the biopsy material was kept in RNAlater for exome and bulk TCR sequencing. The germline V gene supplies CDR1 MNHEY and CDR2 SVGAGI. The CDR3 sequence holds 14 residues, the cysteine and phenylalanine included. Only the CDR3 portion is preserved as DNA: 42 bases, with reading frame beginning at the first base.

The immunoSEQ platform was used for deep TCRbeta sequencing. For the original study's pipeline: Only productive rearrangements were exported from the immunoSEQ Analyzer for downstream analysis. Clones with significant expansion or contraction between timepoints were called with a two-sided binomial test at Bonferroni-corrected P below 0.01. T cell phenotypes were assigned to bulk TCRbeta clonotypes by matching the clonotypes to single-cell RNA+TCR-seq clones with the same TCRbeta sequence. Clone enrichment in tumor was computed as tumor frequency divided by PBMC frequency from bulk TCR sequencing. GLIPH was used to group TCRs into specificity groups, clusters of distinct TCRs likely recognizing common antigens via shared CDR3 motifs. Imported from immuneACCESS, the table was reduced by TCRdb to in-frame sequences with V and J called. These copies leave out some clones; in studies compared against another copy, an unresolved V gene accounts for under half, and the cause of the remainder is not known. V, J and clone size were drawn from that table, and D and trimming were deduced from the DNA. This sample lists roughly 4,400 clones; roughly 75% were detected once. The top ten hold roughly 13% of the sample.

The sequencing used tumor tissue, collected before anti-PD-1 treatment. The chain couples TRBV6-5 to TRBJ1-2; 7 middle bases align to TRBD1. This receptor was taken from a human donor with basal cell carcinoma. This receptor carries the CDR3 CASSYGGQPYGYTF. The DNA reads TGTGCCAGTAGTTACGGGGGACAGCCCTATGGCTACACCTTC.